The 9 T cell receptor beta chains presented below share a single source sample, sequenced in a study of T cell responses to AZD1222 COVID-19 vaccine. Sequenced by immunoSEQ multiplex PCR; TCRdb stores in-frame clones only, minus some. The sample holds under 130,000 clones, around 94% seen once. The sample in question was peripheral blood, obtained on day 0 of AZD1222 vaccination. Receptors originate from an adult in good health.

The rearrangement uses TRBV11-3 and TRBJ1-1, with TRBD1 as a possible D gene (6 bases). The V end lost 4 bases, the J end lost 1 base, and 10 bases lay between the germline ends. The CDR3 consists of 14 residues. Germline CDR1 SGHNT, CDR2 YENEEA. The CDR3 is CASSSGQRNTEAFF. CDR3 bases: TGTGCCAGCAGCTCAGGACAGAGGAACACTGAAGCTTTCTTT. The full variable domain, in which reference TRBV11-3 and TRBJ1-1 provide the parts outside the CDR3, is EAGVVQSPRYKIIEKKQPVAFWCNPISGHNTLYWYLQNLGQGPELLIRYENEEAVDDSQLPKDRFSAERLKGVDSTLKIQPAELGDSAVYLCASSSGQRNTEAFFGQGTRLTVV.

This chain joins TRBV7-9 and TRBJ1-1; tentative D call: TRBD1 (5 bases). V was cut by 1 base and J by 2 bases, with 11 bases left in between. Germline-derived CDR1 and CDR2 are SEHNR and FQNEAQ (reference sequence). This CDR3 region has 15 residues. The CDR3 DNA sequence: TGTGCCAGCAGCTTAGATGGAGGGACTAACACTGAAGCTTTCTTT. The encoded protein is CASSLDGGTNTEAFF.

This chain connects TRBV18 to TRBJ1-2; TRBD1 aligns across 12 bases. V lost 4 bases to trimming and J lost 2 bases; unmatched junction nucleotides: 14. Germline V gene lookup returns CDR1 KGHSH and CDR2 LQKENI. CDR3 length: 19 residues. The CDR3 DNA sequence: TGTGCCAGCTCACAAAACACGCCGGGACAGGGGGCGACCAACTATGGCTACACCTTC. Amino acid sequence: CASSQNTPGQGATNYGYTF. The whole variable domain, filled in from reference TRBV18 and TRBJ1-2, reads NAGVMQNPRHLVRRRGQEARLRCSPMKGHSHVYWYRQLPEEGLKFMVYLQKENIIDESGMPKERFSAEFPKEGPSILRIQQVVRGDSAAYFCASSQNTPGQGATNYGYTFGSGTRLTVV.

The chain has TRBV11-3 and TRBJ1-6, with D possibly matching TRBD1 (6 bases). This CDR3 is built from 13 residues. Trimming removed 5 bases at V and 7 bases at J, with 9 bases between. CDR1 is SGHNT and CDR2 is YENEEA in the germline V gene. CDR3 DNA: TGTGCCAGCAGCCCGGACAGAAATTCACCCCTCCACTTT. Its translation is CASSPDRNSPLHF. The whole variable domain, remainder taken from reference TRBV11-3 and TRBJ1-6, is EAGVVQSPRYKIIEKKQPVAFWCNPISGHNTLYWYLQNLGQGPELLIRYENEEAVDDSQLPKDRFSAERLKGVDSTLKIQPAELGDSAVYLCASSPDRNSPLHFGNGTRLTVT.

The gene calls are TRBV19 and TRBJ1-2, with 7 positions matching TRBD1. Germline V gives CDR1 LNHDA, CDR2 SQIVND (reference sequence). Trimming removed 4 bases from V and 4 bases from J; junction bases left unmatched: 6. The CDR3 spans 14 residues. CDR3 region: CASSTRDSFYGYTF. CDR3 coding DNA: TGTGCCAGTAGTACTCGGGACAGCTTCTATGGCTACACCTTC.

There are a few counts of this clone. The chain carries TRBV7-8 and TRBJ1-4; 7 bases are a match to TRBD1. Germline V gene lookup returns CDR1 SGHVS and CDR2 FQNEAQ. This CDR3 is built from 13 residues. Losses at the gene ends were 5 bases for V and 8 bases for J; bases not matched to a gene: 5. CDR3 sequence reads: CASSRGGSEKLFF. CDR3 nucleotides: TGTGCCAGCAGCCGAGGGGGCTCGGAAAAACTGTTTTTT.

V is TRBV30 and J is TRBJ2-3; D call uncertain. The CDR3 has 13 residues. Trimming shortened V by 5 bases and J by 0 bases, and 9 bases separated the two germline ends. Germline CDR1 GTSNPN, CDR2 SVGIG (reference sequence). CDR3 bases: TGTGCCTGGCGAGGCGGCAGCACAGATACGCAGTATTTT. Encoded protein: CAWRGGSTDTQYF.

The J gene is TRBJ1-3, the V gene TRBV12-5, with D unclear. CDR1 is LGHNT, CDR2 FRNRAP, per germline. There are 14 residues in the CDR3. Trimming stripped 5 bases from V and 0 bases from J, with 8 bases between. The DNA of the CDR3 is TGTGCTAGTGGTATAGGGAACTCTGGAAACACCATATATTTT. Amino acids: CASGIGNSGNTIYF.

The table lists this clone with a few counts. The rearrangement joins TRBV6-1 to TRBJ2-7; 7 positions agree with TRBD1. The CDR3 has 16 amino acids. Germline V lookup: CDR1 MNHNS, CDR2 SASEGT. After removal of 2 bases from V and 2 bases from J, the junction contained 9 bases not matched to a gene. CDR3 in amino acids: CASSEQGWDSPYEQYF. Written as DNA, the CDR3 is TGTGCCAGCAGTGAACAGGGTTGGGACAGCCCCTACGAGCAGTACTTC.